This TCR beta chain was identified in a study of cytomegalovirus exposure and HLA in healthy donors. General study findings and limits: Later work associated fewer than 20,000 TCR beta sequences with HLA alleles at 0.05 false discovery rate.

CDR1 and CDR2 (germline): SGDLS, YYNGEE. The CDR3 is made up of 17 amino acids. V shed 0 bases and J shed 4 bases, with 19 bases lying between them. On this clone: Its target is unknown.

The PCR had 60 Vbeta and 13 Jbeta primers. Profiled with immunoSEQ multiplex PCR; TCRdb holds only in-frame clones, not every one. In all, the sample yields around 210,000 clones. The material sequenced was PBMCs. The source is a woman aged 30 to 39 in good health and CMV-seropositive. V and J are TRBV9 and TRBJ2-5; maybe TRBD1 (6 bases). The CDR3 spells CASSVAGAGARGETQYF. CDR3 bases: TGTGCCAGCAGCGTAGCTGGGGCAGGGGCTAGGGGAGAGACCCAGTACTTC. Full variable domain (rest looked up from reference TRBV9 and TRBJ2-5): DSGVTQTPKHLITATGQRVTLRCSPRSGDLSVYWYQQSLDQGLQFLIQYYNGEERAKGNILERFSAQQFPDLHSELNLSSLELGDSALYFCASSVAGAGARGETQYFGPGTRLLVL.